One sample yielded the 29 T cell receptor beta chains listed below, sequenced in a study of blood T cell repertoires in COVID-19. The method was immunoSEQ multiplex PCR; TCRdb's version includes in-frame clones alone and lacks a portion of them. The sample has 200,000 to 300,000 clones, roughly four fifths seen once. Material for sequencing was peripheral blood. These receptors came from a woman in her seventies with acute or convalescent COVID-19.

V is TRBV4-2 and J is TRBJ1-3, with D hard to call. V was clipped by 4 bases and J by 2 bases, with 15 bases between them. The CDR3 totals 16 residues. Germline CDR1 is LGHNA and CDR2 is YNFKEQ. The CDR3 DNA reads TGTGCCAGCAGCCCCAGGTCTCACTCTACTGGAAACACCATATATTTT. As protein: CASSPRSHSTGNTIYF.

The J gene is TRBJ1-2, the V gene TRBV18; the match to TRBD1 covers 8 bases. CDR1 KGHSH and CDR2 LQKENI come from the germline V gene. V shed 0 bases and J 6 bases; nucleotides not matched to a gene: 12. The CDR3 has 17 amino acids. The CDR3 DNA follows: TGTGCCAGCTCACCACCGGCAGGGGGCGTAAGGATAAATGGCTACACCTTC. This encodes CASSPPAGGVRINGYTF.

This clone was seen many times. Germline is not matched at one junction end, which may reflect a read error. V and J are TRBV7-2 and TRBJ1-2, with a tentative D call TRBD1 (6 bases). The CDR3 consists of 13 residues. Germline V gene lookup returns CDR1 SGHTA and CDR2 FQGNSA. The CDR3 here is CASSLADSDGYTF. The CDR3 coding sequence is TGTGCCAGCAGCCTAGCGGACAGCGATGGCTACACCTTC. The full variable domain, in which reference TRBV7-2 and TRBJ1-2 provide the parts outside the CDR3, is GAGVSQSPSNKVTEKGKDVELRCDPISGHTALYWYRQSLGQGLEFLIYFQGNSAPDKSGLPSDRFSAERTGGSVSTLTIQRTQQEDSAVYLCASSLADSDGYTFGSGTRLTVV.

This sequence joins TRBV19 and TRBJ1-2, with D uncertain. The V end was cut by 5 bases, the J end by 2 bases, with 12 bases between. Germline V gene lookup returns CDR1 LNHDA and CDR2 SQIVND (reference sequence). This CDR3 has 14 residues. The CDR3 DNA reads TGTGCCAGTAGTCAACCCCCCCTAAACTATGGCTACACCTTC. Translated, it gives CASSQPPLNYGYTF.

The V call is TRBV28, the J call TRBJ1-2; 7 nucleotides agree with TRBD1. With 3 bases clipped from V and 9 bases from J, the junction kept 10 bases outside the gene matches. The length of the CDR3 is 14 residues. Germline CDR1 and CDR2: MDHEN and SYDVKM. The CDR3 DNA reads as TGTGCCAGCAGTTTCCCGGGACAGATGACAAGCTACACCTTC. It translates to CASSFPGQMTSYTF.

The chain has TRBV7-2 and TRBJ2-7; TRBD2 matches 16 bases. The CDR3 loop spans 15 amino acids. CDR1 is SGHTA and CDR2 is FQGNSA in the germline V gene. Unmatched junction bases numbered 5, after V lost 5 bases and J lost 7 bases. CDR3: CASSGTSGGGREQYF. CDR3 nucleotide sequence: TGTGCCAGCAGCGGGACTAGCGGGGGGGGTCGTGAGCAGTACTTC.

V gene TRBV5-1 combines with J gene TRBJ2-5; no reliable D call. The germline CDR1 and CDR2 sequences are SGHRS and YFSETQ. V lost 0 bases and J lost 2, with 8 bases in between. The CDR3 runs 14 residues. Written as DNA, the CDR3 is TGCGCCAGCAGCTTGGTCGGCAGGCAAGAGACCCAGTACTTC. Protein product: CASSLVGRQETQYF.

The V gene is TRBV4-3, the J gene TRBJ2-4; weak D call: TRBD1 (6 bases). The germline V and J ends were trimmed by 0 bases and 0 bases, with 15 bases remaining between them. Germline CDR1 reads LGHNA; CDR2 reads YSLEER. The CDR3 sequence is 18 residues long. The CDR3 loop is CASSQEGHLALAKNIQYF. As DNA, the CDR3 is TGCGCCAGCAGCCAAGAGGGACACCTTGCTCTAGCCAAAAACATTCAGTACTTC.

The count of this clone is one. DNA for the CDR3: TGTGCCAGCAGCCCTTCGAACACCGGGGAGCTGTTTTTT. It is translated as CASSPSNTGELFF. The chain employs TRBV4-2 and TRBJ2-2; no firm D call. The CDR3 contains 13 residues. V was clipped by 4 bases and J by 0 bases, with 3 bases between them. CDR1 LGHNA and CDR2 YNFKEQ come from the germline V gene.

This chain links TRBV15 with TRBJ2-7, with no clear D. Germline values: CDR1 LNHNV, CDR2 YYDKDF (reference sequence). The CDR3 spans 15 residues. The V and J ends lost 0 bases and 2 bases respectively, with 11 bases between them. The CDR3 DNA reads as TGTGCCACCAGCAGAGATCGAGACACAGCCTACGAGCAGTACTTC. Amino acids: CATSRDRDTAYEQYF.

As regards this clone: At the DNA level, this CDR3 is encoded by other sequences in the same sample as well. This chain connects TRBV28 to TRBJ1-2, with TRBD1 identical over 8 bases. J was trimmed by 8 bases and V by 4 bases; bases with no gene match: 9. The germline V gene has CDR1 MDHEN and CDR2 SYDVKM. CDR3 length: 14 residues. The CDR3 region is CASSSTGQGNGYTF. The CDR3 region has the DNA TGTGCCAGCAGTTCAACCGGACAGGGTAACGGCTACACCTTC.

The chain couples TRBV4-3 to TRBJ1-4; 10 nucleotides align to TRBD1. The CDR3 totals 16 residues. The germline V gene encodes CDR1 LGHNA and CDR2 YSLEER. After removal of 1 base from V and 8 bases from J, the junction contained 7 bases not matched to a gene. CDR3 nucleotide sequence: TGCGCCAGCAGCCAAGGCCTAGGACAGGGGGGCGAAAAACTGTTTTTT. It is translated as CASSQGLGQGGEKLFF.

The V gene is TRBV12-5, the J gene TRBJ1-1, with D maybe TRBD1 (5 bases). The CDR3 has 12 residues. Trimming cost V 6 bases and J 7 bases, with 12 bases left between them. Germline values: CDR1 LGHNT, CDR2 FRNRAP. The DNA of the CDR3 is TGTGCTAGTGGCCTAGACAGTAATGAAGCTTTCTTT. Translation: CASGLDSNEAFF.

The J gene is TRBJ1-5, the V gene TRBV19; D ambiguous. The CDR3 extends over 14 amino acids. V was cut by 5 bases and J by 6 bases, with 14 bases left in between. Germline V gene data show CDR1 as LNHDA and CDR2 as SQIVND (reference sequence). CDR3 region: CASSEGLGGQPQHF. The CDR3 region has the DNA TGTGCCAGTAGTGAGGGTCTTGGCGGTCAGCCCCAGCATTTT.

Concerning this clone itself: Germline is not matched at one junction end, which may reflect a read error. The chain combines TRBV3-1 (or the pseudogene TRBV3-2) with TRBJ2-7; TRBD1 agrees at 10 bases. The CDR3 has 15 amino acids. Per germline, CDR1 LGHDT and CDR2 YNNKEL (reference sequence). The chain's CDR3 is CASSQERQGAKSSSF. CDR3 nucleotides: TGTGCCAGCAGCCAAGAACGACAGGGGGCAAAATCTTCGTCATTC.

The gene calls are TRBV5-1 and TRBJ2-2; maybe TRBD1 (5 bases). This CDR3 is 17 amino acids long. CDR1 is SGHRS, CDR2 YFSETQ, per germline. V was clipped by 4 bases and J by 3 bases, with 19 bases between them. Written as DNA, the CDR3 is TGCGCCAGCAGCCCGTTCCGAGACAGCCGGGACACCGGGGAGCTGTTTTTT. It translates to CASSPFRDSRDTGELFF.

The gene calls are TRBV4-2 and TRBJ2-3, with 9 bases matching TRBD2. This CDR3 spans 16 amino acids. CDR1 is LGHNA and CDR2 is YNFKEQ in the germline V gene. Germline trimming cut 0 bases from V and 4 bases from J; bases unmatched to any gene: 5. For the CDR3, the DNA is TGTGCCAGCAGCCAAGAGCCGGGACTAGCTCCAGATACGCAGTATTTT. Its translation: CASSQEPGLAPDTQYF.

This clone was counted a single time. The gene calls are TRBV5-4 and TRBJ1-2; 8 positions match TRBD1. The V segment lost 4 bases and the J segment 6 bases; nucleotides outside the gene matches: 5. Germline V gene sequence: CDR1 SGHNT, CDR2 YYREEE (reference sequence). CDR3 length equals 13 residues. CDR3 bases: TGTGCCAGCAGCCGACAGGGGCGCCATGGCTACACCTTC. Encoded protein: CASSRQGRHGYTF.

The genes are TRBV30 and TRBJ2-5; TRBD1 matches at 10 bases. V lost 8 bases, J lost 4 bases, and 7 bases stayed unmatched. This CDR3 contains 13 residues. Germline V gene data show CDR1 as GTSNPN and CDR2 as SVGIG (reference sequence). The CDR3 region has the DNA TGTGCCCTCGACAGGGGGCGCGCAGAGACCCAGTACTTC. It yields the protein CALDRGRAETQYF.

This chain links TRBV15 with TRBJ2-1; D is perhaps TRBD2 (6 bases). There are 14 residues in the CDR3. Trimming removed 4 bases at V and 5 bases at J, with 12 bases between. Per the germline V gene, CDR1 is LNHNV and CDR2 is YYDKDF (reference sequence). The CDR3 sequence: CATSTGTLNNEQFF. DNA for the CDR3: TGTGCCACCAGCACGGGGACTCTAAACAATGAGCAGTTCTTC.

The chain links TRBV5-4 to TRBJ2-2; 8 bases line up with TRBD1. The V gene's germline CDR1 is SGHNT and CDR2 YYREEE (reference sequence). Germline trimming cut 4 bases from V and 1 base from J; bases unmatched to any gene: 3. The CDR3 extends over 15 amino acids. Here the CDR3 reads CASSTGQGNTGELFF. CDR3 coding DNA: TGTGCCAGCAGCACTGGACAGGGGAACACCGGGGAGCTGTTTTTT.

This clone came up a few times. This chain connects TRBV6-1 to TRBJ1-2; tentatively, D is TRBD1 (6 bases). V lost 2 bases, J lost 8 bases, and 12 bases lay in between. CDR1 MNHNS and CDR2 SASEGT come from the germline V gene. The CDR3 is made up of 13 amino acids. The chain's CDR3 is CASSERQVGGYTF. The DNA for the CDR3 is TGTGCCAGCAGTGAAAGACAGGTTGGCGGCTACACCTTC.

This clone was seen a single time. The chain has TRBV19 and TRBJ1-5, with D tentatively TRBD1 (6 bases). Trimming took 4 bases from V and 5 from J, leaving 9 bases between them. The CDR3 loop spans 13 amino acids. Germline V gene lookup returns CDR1 LNHDA and CDR2 SQIVND (reference sequence). This chain's CDR3 is CASSRGQYQPQHF. CDR3 DNA sequence: TGTGCCAGTAGTAGAGGACAGTATCAGCCCCAGCATTTT.

The chain uses TRBV11-2 and TRBJ1-1; D is perhaps TRBD1 (6 bases). V was pared by 0 bases and J by 0 bases, with 11 bases between. CDR3 length equals 16 residues. Per the germline V gene, CDR1 is SGHAT and CDR2 is FQNNGV. The CDR3 DNA is TGTGCCAGCAGCTTAGACAGGGGTGGGGTGAACACTGAAGCTTTCTTT. Its translation is CASSLDRGGVNTEAFF.

The chain joins TRBV7-2 to TRBJ2-7; D not resolved. The CDR3 has 12 residues. Germline values: CDR1 SGHTA, CDR2 FQGNSA. With 1 base removed from V and 9 bases from J, the gap between germline ends came to 10 bases. This CDR3 is CASSLGPSGQYF. The CDR3 nucleotides read TGTGCCAGCAGCTTAGGACCATCGGGGCAGTACTTC.

This chain joins TRBV9 and TRBJ1-6; D is perhaps TRBD1 (5 bases). The CDR3 has 15 residues. V was pared by 1 base and J by 7 bases, with 12 bases between. Germline V gene data show CDR1 as SGDLS and CDR2 as YYNGEE. For the CDR3, the DNA is TGTGCCAGCAGCGTAATGGGGGAGGCGAATTCACCCCTCCACTTT. It yields the protein CASSVMGEANSPLHF.

This clone was observed a single time. This sequence joins TRBV4-3 and TRBJ2-7; TRBD1 is a possible D gene (6 bases). This CDR3 region has 14 residues. V was cut by 1 base and J by 4 bases, with 11 bases left in between. The germline V gene encodes CDR1 LGHNA and CDR2 YSLEER. For the CDR3, the DNA is TGCGCCAGCAGCCAAGTGGGGGCACAGTACGAGCAGTACTTC. This encodes CASSQVGAQYEQYF.

This clone has a handful of counts. In DNA form, the CDR3 reads TGCGCCAGCAGCTTGACATTCGGGAACTATAATTCACCCCTCCACTTT. This translates into CASSLTFGNYNSPLHF. The V call is TRBV5-1, the J call TRBJ1-6; D not resolved. Germline V gene sequence: CDR1 SGHRS, CDR2 YFSETQ. V lost 1 base to trimming and J lost 3 bases, with 11 bases between them. The CDR3 is made up of 16 amino acids.

The rearrangement joins TRBV5-3 to TRBJ2-3; a possible D gene is TRBD1 (5 bases). TRBV5-3 is flagged as an ORF with uncertain function. The CDR3 is 15 amino acids. V lost 2 bases and J lost 1, with 11 bases in between. The CDR3 loop reads CARSFRQRGTDTQYF. DNA of the CDR3: TGTGCCAGAAGCTTCCGACAGAGAGGCACAGATACGCAGTATTTT.